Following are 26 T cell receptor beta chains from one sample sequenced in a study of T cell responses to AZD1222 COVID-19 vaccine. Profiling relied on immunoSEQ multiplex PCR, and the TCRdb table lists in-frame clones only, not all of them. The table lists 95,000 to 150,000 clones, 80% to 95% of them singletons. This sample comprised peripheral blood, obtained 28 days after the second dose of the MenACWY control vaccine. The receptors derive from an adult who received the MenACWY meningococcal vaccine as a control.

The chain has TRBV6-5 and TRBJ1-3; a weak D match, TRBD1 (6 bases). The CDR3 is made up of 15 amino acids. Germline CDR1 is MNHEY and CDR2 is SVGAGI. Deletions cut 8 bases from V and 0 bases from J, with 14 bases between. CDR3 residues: CASGSGGYSGNTIYF. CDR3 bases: TGTGCCAGCGGGAGCGGGGGCTACTCTGGAAACACCATATATTTT.

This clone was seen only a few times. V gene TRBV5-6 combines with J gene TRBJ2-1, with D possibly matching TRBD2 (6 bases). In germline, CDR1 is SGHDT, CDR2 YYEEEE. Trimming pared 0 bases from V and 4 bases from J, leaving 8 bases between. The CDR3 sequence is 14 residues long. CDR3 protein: CASSLVRGYNEQFF. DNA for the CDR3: TGTGCCAGCAGCTTGGTACGGGGGTACAATGAGCAGTTCTTC.

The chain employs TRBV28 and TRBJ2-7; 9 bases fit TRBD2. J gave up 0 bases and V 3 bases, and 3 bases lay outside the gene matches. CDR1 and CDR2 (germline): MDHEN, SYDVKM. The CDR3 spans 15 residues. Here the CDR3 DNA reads TGTGCCAGCAGTTTCCTAGCGGGAAGCTCCTACGAGCAGTACTTC. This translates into CASSFLAGSSYEQYF.

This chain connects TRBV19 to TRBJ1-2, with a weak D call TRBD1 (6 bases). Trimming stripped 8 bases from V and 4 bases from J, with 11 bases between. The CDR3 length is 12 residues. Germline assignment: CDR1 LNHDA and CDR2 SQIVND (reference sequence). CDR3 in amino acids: CASSDRIYGYTF. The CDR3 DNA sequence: TGTGCCAGTTCAGACAGGATCTATGGCTACACCTTC.

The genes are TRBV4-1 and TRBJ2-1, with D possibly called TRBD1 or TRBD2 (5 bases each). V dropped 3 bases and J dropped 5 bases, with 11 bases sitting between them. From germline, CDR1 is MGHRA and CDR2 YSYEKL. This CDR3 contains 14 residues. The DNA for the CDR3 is TGCGCCAGCAGCCACCCGGGACGGAACAATGAGCAGTTCTTC. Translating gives CASSHPGRNNEQFF.

The CDR3 DNA reads TGTGCCAGCAGTTTAAACACAGTCGGCGTTCGGTGGGAAGCTTTCTTT. Its protein is CASSLNTVGVRWEAFF. The genes are TRBV28 and TRBJ1-1; D is undetermined. The germline V and J ends were trimmed by 2 bases and 8 bases, with 21 bases remaining between them. Germline V gene data show CDR1 as MDHEN and CDR2 as SYDVKM. There are 16 residues in the CDR3. Supplemented by reference TRBV28 and TRBJ1-1, the full variable domain reads DVKVTQSSRYLVKRTGEKVFLECVQDMDHENMFWYRQDPGLGLRLIYFSYDVKMKEKGDIPEGYSVSREKKERFSLILESASTNQTSMYLCASSLNTVGVRWEAFFGQGTRLTVV.

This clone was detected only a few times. CDR3 sequence reads: CASSLTSGGTPLHF. CDR3 DNA sequence: TGTGCCAGCAGCTTAACTTCCGGGGGAACCCCCCTCCACTTT. V and J are TRBV7-3 and TRBJ1-6; D perhaps matches TRBD1 (5 bases). The V gene lost 0 bases and the J gene lost 13 bases, with 13 bases spanning the gap. The CDR3 runs to 14 residues. Germline V gene lookup returns CDR1 SGHTA and CDR2 FQGTGA.

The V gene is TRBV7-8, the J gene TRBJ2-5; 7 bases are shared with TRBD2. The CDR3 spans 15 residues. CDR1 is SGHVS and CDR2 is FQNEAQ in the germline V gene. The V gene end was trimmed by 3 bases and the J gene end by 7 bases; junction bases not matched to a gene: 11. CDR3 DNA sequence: TGTGCCAGCAGCTTCTACCAAACGGGGGGTGGGACCCAGTACTTC. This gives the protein CASSFYQTGGGTQYF.

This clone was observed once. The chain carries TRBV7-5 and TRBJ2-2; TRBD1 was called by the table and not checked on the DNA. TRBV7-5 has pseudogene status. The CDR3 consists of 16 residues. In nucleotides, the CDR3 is TGTGTCAGAAGCACTTTTCGGCAGGGCGACACCGGGGAGCTGTTTTTT. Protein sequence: CVRSTFRQGDTGELFF.

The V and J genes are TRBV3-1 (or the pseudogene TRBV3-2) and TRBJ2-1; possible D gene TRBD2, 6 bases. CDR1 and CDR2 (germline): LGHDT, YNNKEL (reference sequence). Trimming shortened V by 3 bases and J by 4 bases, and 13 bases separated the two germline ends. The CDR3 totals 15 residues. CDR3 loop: CASSHSGLGYNEQFF. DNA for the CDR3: TGTGCCAGCAGCCACTCGGGACTCGGGTACAATGAGCAGTTCTTC.

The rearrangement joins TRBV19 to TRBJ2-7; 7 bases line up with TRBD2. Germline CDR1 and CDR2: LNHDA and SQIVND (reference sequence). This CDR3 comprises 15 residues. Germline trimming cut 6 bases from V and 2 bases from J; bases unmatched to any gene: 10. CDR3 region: CASSFGLAETYEQYF. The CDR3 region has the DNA TGTGCCAGTAGCTTCGGGCTAGCGGAGACCTACGAGCAGTACTTC.

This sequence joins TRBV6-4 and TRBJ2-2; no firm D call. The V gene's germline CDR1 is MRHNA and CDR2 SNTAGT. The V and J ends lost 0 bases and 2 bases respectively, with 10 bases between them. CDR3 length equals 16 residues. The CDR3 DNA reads TGTGCCAGCAGTGACTCGGCTAGGACCAACACCGGGGAGCTGTTTTTT. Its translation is CASSDSARTNTGELFF.

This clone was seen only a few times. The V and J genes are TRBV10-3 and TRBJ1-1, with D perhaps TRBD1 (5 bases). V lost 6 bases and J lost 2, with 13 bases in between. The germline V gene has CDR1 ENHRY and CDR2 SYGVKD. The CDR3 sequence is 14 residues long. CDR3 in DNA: TGTGCCATCAGAGAGACAGAGTTAAACACTGAAGCTTTCTTT. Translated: CAIRETELNTEAFF.

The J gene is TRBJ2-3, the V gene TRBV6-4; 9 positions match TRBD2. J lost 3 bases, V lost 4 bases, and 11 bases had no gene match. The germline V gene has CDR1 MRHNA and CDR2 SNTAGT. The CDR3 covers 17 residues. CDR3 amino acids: CASSGSGGPHPTDTQYF. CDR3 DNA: TGTGCCAGCAGTGGAAGCGGGGGGCCCCATCCTACAGATACGCAGTATTTT.

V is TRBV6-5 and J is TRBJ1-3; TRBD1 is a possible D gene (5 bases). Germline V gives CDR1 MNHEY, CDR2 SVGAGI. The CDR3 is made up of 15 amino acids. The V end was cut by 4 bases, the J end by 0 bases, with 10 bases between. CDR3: CASSSRGLSGNTIYF. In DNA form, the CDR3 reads TGTGCCAGCAGTTCGAGGGGCCTCTCTGGAAACACCATATATTTT.

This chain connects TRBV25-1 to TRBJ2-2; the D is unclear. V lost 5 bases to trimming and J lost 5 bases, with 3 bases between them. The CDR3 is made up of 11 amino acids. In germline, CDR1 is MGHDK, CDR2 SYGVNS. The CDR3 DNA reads TGTGCCAGCAGTTGGACCGGGGAGCTGTTTTTT. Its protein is CASSWTGELFF.

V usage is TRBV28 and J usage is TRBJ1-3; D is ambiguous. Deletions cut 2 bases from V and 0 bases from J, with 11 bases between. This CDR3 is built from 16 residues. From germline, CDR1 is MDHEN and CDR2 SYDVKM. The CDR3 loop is CASSLRASFSGNTIYF. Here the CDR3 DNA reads TGTGCCAGCAGTTTAAGGGCCAGCTTCTCTGGAAACACCATATATTTT.

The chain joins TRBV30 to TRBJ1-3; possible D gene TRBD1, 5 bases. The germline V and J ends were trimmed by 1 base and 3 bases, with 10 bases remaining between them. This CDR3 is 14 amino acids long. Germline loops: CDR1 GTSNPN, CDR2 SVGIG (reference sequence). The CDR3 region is CAWSGGTLGNTIYF. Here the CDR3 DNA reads TGTGCCTGGAGTGGGGGGACTCTTGGAAACACCATATATTTT.

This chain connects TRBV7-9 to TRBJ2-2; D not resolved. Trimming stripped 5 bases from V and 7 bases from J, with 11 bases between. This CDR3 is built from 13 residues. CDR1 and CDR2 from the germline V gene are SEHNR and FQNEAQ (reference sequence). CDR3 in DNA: TGTGCCAGCAGCCTTACTGGAGTCGGGGAGCTGTTTTTT. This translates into CASSLTGVGELFF.

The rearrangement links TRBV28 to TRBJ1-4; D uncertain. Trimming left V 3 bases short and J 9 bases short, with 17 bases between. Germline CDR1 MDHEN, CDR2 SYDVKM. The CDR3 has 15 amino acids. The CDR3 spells CASSFGRLEAKKLFF. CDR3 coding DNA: TGTGCCAGCAGTTTCGGACGCTTGGAAGCGAAAAAACTGTTTTTT.

The chain's CDR3 is CASSLGRRNQPQHF. CDR3 nucleotides: TGTGCCAGCAGCTTGGGACGGCGCAATCAGCCCCAGCATTTT. The chain carries TRBV5-6 and TRBJ1-5; D call uncertain. Germline CDR1 reads SGHDT; CDR2 reads YYEEEE. Trimming took off 0 bases at V and 2 bases at J, with 6 bases between the two ends. The CDR3 runs 14 residues.

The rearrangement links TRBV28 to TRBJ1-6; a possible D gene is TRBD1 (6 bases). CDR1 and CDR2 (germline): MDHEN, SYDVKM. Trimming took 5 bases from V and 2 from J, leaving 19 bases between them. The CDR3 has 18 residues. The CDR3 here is CASSLEPQGTTYNSPLHF. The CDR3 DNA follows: TGTGCCAGCAGTCTTGAACCACAGGGTACAACCTATAATTCACCCCTCCACTTT.

This chain's CDR3 is CASSQAEGTGGAGETQYF. CDR3 nucleotide sequence: TGCGCCAGCAGCCAAGCAGAGGGGACAGGGGGCGCGGGGGAGACCCAGTACTTC. The chain uses TRBV4-3 and TRBJ2-5; the match to TRBD1 covers 12 bases. Germline V gene sequence: CDR1 LGHNA, CDR2 YSLEER. Trimming removed 1 base from V and 5 bases from J; junction bases left unmatched: 11. The CDR3 is made up of 18 amino acids.

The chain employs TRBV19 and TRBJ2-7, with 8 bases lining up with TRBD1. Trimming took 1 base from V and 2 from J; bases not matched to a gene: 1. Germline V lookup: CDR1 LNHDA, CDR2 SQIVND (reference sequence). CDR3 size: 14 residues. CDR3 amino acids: CASSIGDRTYEQYF. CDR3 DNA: TGTGCCAGTAGTATAGGGGACAGGACCTACGAGCAGTACTTC.

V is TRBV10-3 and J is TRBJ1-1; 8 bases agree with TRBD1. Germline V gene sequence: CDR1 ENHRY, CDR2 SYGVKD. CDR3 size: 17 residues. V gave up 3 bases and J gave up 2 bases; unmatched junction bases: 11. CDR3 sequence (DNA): TGTGCCATCAGTGATTTGAGGACAGGGACAATTAACACTGAAGCTTTCTTT. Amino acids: CAISDLRTGTINTEAFF.

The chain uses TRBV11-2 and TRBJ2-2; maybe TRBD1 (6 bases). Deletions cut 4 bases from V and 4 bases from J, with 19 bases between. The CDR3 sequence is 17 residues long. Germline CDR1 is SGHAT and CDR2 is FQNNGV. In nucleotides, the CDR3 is TGTGCCAGCAGCTCTTCCCGGGACAAAAGTATCACCGGGGAGCTGTTTTTT. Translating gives CASSSSRDKSITGELFF.